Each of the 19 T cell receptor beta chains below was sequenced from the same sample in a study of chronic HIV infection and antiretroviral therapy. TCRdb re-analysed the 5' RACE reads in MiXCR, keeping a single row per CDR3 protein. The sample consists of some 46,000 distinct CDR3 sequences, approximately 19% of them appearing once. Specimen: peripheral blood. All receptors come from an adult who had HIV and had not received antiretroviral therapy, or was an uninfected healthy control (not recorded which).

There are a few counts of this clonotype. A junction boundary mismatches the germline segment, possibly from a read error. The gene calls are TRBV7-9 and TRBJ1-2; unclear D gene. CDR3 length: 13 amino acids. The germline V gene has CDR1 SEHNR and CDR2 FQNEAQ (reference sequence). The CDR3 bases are TGTGCCAGCAGCGTTACGGTTAACTATGGCGACACCTTC. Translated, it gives CASSVTVNYGDTF.

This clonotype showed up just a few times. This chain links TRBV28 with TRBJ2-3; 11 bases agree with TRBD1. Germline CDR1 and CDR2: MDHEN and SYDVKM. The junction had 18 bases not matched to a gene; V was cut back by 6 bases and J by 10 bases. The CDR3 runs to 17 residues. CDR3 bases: TGTGCCAGCAGCGGACAGGGGGCGCGGGCTAGCGGGATGTCGCAGTATTTT. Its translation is CASSGQGARASGMSQYF. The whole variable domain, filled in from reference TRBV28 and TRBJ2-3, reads DVKVTQSSRYLVKRTGEKVFLECVQDMDHENMFWYRQDPGLGLRLIYFSYDVKMKEKGDIPEGYSVSREKKERFSLILESASTNQTSMYLCASSGQGARASGMSQYFGPGTRLTVL.

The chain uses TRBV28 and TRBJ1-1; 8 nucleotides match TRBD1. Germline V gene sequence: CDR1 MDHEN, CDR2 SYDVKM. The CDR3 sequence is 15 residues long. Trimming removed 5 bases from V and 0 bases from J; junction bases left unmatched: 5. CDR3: CASSLDRGMNTEAFF. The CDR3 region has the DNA TGTGCCAGCAGTCTAGACAGGGGAATGAACACTGAAGCTTTCTTT.

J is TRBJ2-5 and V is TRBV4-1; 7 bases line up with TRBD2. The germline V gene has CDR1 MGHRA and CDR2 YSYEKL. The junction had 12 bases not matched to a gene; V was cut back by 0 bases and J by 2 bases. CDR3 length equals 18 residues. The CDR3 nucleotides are TGCGCCAGCAGCCAAGACTTCCGAGGGAGCGGGATTCAAGAGACCCAGTACTTC. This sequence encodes CASSQDFRGSGIQETQYF.

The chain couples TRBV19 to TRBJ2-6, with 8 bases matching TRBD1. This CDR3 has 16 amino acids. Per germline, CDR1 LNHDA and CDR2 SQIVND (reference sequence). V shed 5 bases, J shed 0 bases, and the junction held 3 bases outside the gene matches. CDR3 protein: CASSLTGGSGANVLTF. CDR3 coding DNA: TGTGCCAGTAGTCTTACAGGGGGCTCTGGGGCCAACGTCCTGACTTTC.

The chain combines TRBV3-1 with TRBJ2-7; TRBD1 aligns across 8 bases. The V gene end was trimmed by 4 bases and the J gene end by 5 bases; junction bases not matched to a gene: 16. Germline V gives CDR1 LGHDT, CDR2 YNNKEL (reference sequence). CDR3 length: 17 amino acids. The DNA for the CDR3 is TGTGCCAGCAGCCGTTCAATCGGACAGGGTAAAGGAAACGAGCAGTACTTC. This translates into CASSRSIGQGKGNEQYF.

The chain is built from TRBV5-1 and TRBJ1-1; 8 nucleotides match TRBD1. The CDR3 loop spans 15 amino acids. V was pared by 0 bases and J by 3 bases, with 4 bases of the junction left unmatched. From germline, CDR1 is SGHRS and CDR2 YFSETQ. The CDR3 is CASSLGRGPDTEAFF. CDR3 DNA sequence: TGCGCCAGCAGCTTGGGCAGGGGGCCGGACACTGAAGCTTTCTTT.

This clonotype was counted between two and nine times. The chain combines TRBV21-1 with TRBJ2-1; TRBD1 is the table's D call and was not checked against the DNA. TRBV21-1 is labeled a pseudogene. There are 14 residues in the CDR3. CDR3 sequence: CASTPGQGGNEQFF. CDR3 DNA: TGTGCCAGCACCCCCGGGCAGGGGGGGAATGAGCAGTTCTTC.

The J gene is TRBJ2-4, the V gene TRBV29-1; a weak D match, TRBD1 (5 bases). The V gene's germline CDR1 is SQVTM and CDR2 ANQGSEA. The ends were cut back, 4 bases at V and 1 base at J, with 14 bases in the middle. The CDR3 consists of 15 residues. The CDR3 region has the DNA TGCAGCGTTGTCCCACTCCCAGGGGCCAAAAACATTCAGTACTTC. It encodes CSVVPLPGAKNIQYF.

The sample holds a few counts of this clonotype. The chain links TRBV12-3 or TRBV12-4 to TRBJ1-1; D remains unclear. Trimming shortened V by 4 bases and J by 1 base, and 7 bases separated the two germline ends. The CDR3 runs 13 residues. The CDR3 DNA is TGTGCCAGCAGTTCAACAGAGAACACTGAAGCTTTCTTT. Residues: CASSSTENTEAFF.

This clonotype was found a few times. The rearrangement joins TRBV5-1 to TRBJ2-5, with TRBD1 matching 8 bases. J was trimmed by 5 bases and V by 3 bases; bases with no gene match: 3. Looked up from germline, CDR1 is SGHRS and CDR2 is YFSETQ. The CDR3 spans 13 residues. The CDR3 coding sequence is TGCGCCAGCAGCTGGGGACAGGTGGAGACCCAGTACTTC. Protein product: CASSWGQVETQYF.

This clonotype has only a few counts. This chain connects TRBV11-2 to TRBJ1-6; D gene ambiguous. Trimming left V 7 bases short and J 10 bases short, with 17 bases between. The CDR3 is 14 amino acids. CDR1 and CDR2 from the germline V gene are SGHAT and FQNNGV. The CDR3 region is CASTLDAAVSPLHF. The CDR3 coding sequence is TGTGCCAGCACCCTGGACGCCGCGGTGTCACCCCTCCACTTT.

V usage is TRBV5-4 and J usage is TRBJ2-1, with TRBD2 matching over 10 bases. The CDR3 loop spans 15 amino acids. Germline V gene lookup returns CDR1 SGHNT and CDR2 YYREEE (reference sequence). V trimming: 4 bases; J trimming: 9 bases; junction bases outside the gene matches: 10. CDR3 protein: CASSRGTSEIPEQFF. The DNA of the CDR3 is TGTGCCAGCAGCCGAGGGACTAGCGAGATTCCTGAGCAGTTCTTC.

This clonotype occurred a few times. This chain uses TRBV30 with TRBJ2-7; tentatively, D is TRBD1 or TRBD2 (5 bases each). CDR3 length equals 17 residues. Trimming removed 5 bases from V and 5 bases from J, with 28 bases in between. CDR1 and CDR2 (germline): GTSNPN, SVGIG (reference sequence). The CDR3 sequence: CAWSKAAGAVSLNEQYF. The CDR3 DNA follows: TGTGCCTGGTCCAAAGCCGCCGGGGCAGTCTCCCTCAACGAGCAGTACTTC.

This chain's CDR3 is CSAGRITSTDTQYF. CDR3 bases: TGCAGTGCTGGGCGGATAACTAGCACAGATACGCAGTATTTT. V is TRBV20-1 and J is TRBJ2-3; D is unresolved. This CDR3 contains 14 residues. Trimming pared 5 bases from V and 0 bases from J, leaving 12 bases between. From germline, CDR1 is DFQATT and CDR2 SNEGSKA (reference sequence).

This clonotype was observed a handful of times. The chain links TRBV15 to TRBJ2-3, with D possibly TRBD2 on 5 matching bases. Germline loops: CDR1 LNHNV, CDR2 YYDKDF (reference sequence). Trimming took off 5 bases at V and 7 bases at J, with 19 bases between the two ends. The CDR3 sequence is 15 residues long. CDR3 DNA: TGTGCCACCAGCCGAATTACTATGGCCGGGAATACGCAGTATTTT. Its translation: CATSRITMAGNTQYF.

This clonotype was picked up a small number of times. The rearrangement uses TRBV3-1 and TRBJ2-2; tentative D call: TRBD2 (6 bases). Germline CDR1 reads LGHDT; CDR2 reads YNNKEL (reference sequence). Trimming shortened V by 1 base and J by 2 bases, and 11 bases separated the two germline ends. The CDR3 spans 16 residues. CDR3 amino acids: CASSQVTGVNTGELFF. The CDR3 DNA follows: TGTGCCAGCAGCCAAGTCACGGGGGTTAACACCGGGGAGCTGTTTTTT. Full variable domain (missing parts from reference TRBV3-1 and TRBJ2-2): DTAVSQTPKYLVTQMGNDKSIKCEQNLGHDTMYWYKQDSKKFLKIMFSYNNKELIINETVPNRFSPKSPDKAHLNLHINSLELGDSAVYFCASSQVTGVNTGELFFGEGSRLTVL.

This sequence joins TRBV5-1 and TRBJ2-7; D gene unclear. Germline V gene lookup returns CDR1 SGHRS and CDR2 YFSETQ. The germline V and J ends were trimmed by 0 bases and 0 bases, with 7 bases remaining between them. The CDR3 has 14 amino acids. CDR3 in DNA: TGCGCCAGCAGCTTGGTACGGAGCTCCTACGAGCAGTACTTC. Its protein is CASSLVRSSYEQYF.

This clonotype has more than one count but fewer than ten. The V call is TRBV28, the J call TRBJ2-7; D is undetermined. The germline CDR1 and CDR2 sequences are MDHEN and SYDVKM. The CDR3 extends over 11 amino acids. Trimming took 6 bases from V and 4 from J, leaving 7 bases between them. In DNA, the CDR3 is TGTGCCAGCAGGACCCTTTACGAGCAGTACTTC. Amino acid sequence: CASRTLYEQYF.